A single sample is the source of the 5 T cell receptor beta chains below, sequenced in a study of blood T cell repertoires in COVID-19. Clones were sequenced by immunoSEQ multiplex PCR, and TCRdb holds only the in-frame ones, with some missing. The sample lists 100,000 to 150,000 clones, less than 90% occurring once. Sequenced material: peripheral blood. All receptors come from a man older than 75 with active or convalescent COVID-19.

The chain couples TRBV4-1 to TRBJ2-5, with D possibly matching TRBD2 (5 bases). Looked up from germline, CDR1 is MGHRA and CDR2 is YSYEKL. CDR3 length equals 15 residues. V was cut by 2 bases and J by 5 bases, with 15 bases left in between. The CDR3 bases are TGCGCCAGCAGCCAAACACTAGGGTCGGGTGAGACCCAGTACTTC. Its protein product is CASSQTLGSGETQYF.

The chain has TRBV18 and TRBJ2-1, with TRBD1 matching over 7 bases. Unmatched junction bases numbered 12, after V lost 4 bases and J lost 6 bases. The germline CDR1 and CDR2 sequences are KGHSH and LQKENI. The CDR3 runs to 16 residues. CDR3 nucleotides: TGTGCCAGCTCACTATCCCGAGACAGGGTCGGCAATGAGCAGTTCTTC. Translating gives CASSLSRDRVGNEQFF. Drawing the rest from reference TRBV18 and TRBJ2-1, the complete variable domain is NAGVMQNPRHLVRRRGQEARLRCSPMKGHSHVYWYRQLPEEGLKFMVYLQKENIIDESGMPKERFSAEFPKEGPSILRIQQVVRGDSAAYFCASSLSRDRVGNEQFFGPGTRLTVL.

V and J are TRBV24-1 and TRBJ1-4, with 8 positions matching TRBD1. Trimming took 4 bases from V and 8 from J; bases not matched to a gene: 14. This CDR3 has 17 amino acids. Germline CDR1 reads KGHDR; CDR2 reads SFDVKD. The CDR3 DNA reads TGTGCCACCAGTGACCCTGCGGGTCAGGGGGCCTACGAAAAACTGTTTTTT. Translating gives CATSDPAGQGAYEKLFF.

This clone has a count of ten or more. The V call is TRBV7-6, the J call TRBJ2-7; 10 bases are a match to TRBD1. The CDR3 loop spans 15 amino acids. V shed 5 bases, J shed 5 bases, and the junction held 9 bases outside the gene matches. Germline-derived CDR1 and CDR2 are SGHVS and FNYEAQ. The CDR3 here is CASSPRQGAYNEQYF. The CDR3 region has the DNA TGTGCCAGCAGCCCCCGACAGGGGGCTTACAACGAGCAGTACTTC.

The chain combines TRBV5-4 with TRBJ1-3; D perhaps matches TRBD1 (6 bases). Trimming shortened V by 1 base and J by 1 base, and 12 bases separated the two germline ends. Per the germline V gene, CDR1 is SGHNT and CDR2 is YYREEE (reference sequence). The CDR3 extends over 16 amino acids. In nucleotides, the CDR3 is TGTGCCAGCAGCTTGTTTGGGGGCTTGTCTGGAAACACCATATATTTT. This codes for CASSLFGGLSGNTIYF.